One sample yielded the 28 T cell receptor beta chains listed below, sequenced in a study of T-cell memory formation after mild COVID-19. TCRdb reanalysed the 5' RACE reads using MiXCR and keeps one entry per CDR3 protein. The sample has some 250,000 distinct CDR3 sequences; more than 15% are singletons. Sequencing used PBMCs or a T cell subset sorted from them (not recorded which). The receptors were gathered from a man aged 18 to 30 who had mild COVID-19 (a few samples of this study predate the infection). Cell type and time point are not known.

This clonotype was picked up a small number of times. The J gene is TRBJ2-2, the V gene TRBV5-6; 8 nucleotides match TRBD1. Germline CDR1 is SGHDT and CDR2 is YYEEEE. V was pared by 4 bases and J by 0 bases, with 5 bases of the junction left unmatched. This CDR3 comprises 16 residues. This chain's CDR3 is CASSPVDRANTGELFF. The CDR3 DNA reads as TGTGCCAGCAGCCCGGTGGACAGGGCGAACACCGGGGAGCTGTTTTTT.

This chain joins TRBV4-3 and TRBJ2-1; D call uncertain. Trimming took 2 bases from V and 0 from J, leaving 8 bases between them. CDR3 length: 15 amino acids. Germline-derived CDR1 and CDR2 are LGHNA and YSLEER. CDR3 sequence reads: CASSQTRSSYNEQFF. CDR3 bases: TGCGCCAGCAGCCAAACCAGGAGCTCCTACAATGAGCAGTTCTTC.

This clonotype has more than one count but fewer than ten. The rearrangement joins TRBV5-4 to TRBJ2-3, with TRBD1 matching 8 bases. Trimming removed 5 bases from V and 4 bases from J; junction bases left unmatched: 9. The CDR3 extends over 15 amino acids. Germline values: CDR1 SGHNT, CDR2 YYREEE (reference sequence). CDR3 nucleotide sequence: TGTGCCAGCAGTCTCGACAGGGGAGTCGCAGATACGCAGTATTTT. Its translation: CASSLDRGVADTQYF.

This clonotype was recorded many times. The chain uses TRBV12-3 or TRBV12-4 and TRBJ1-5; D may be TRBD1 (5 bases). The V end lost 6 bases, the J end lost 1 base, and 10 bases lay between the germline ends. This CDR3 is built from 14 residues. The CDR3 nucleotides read TGTGCCAGCAGCCCCGAGGGGAGCAATCAGCCCCAGCATTTT. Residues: CASSPEGSNQPQHF.

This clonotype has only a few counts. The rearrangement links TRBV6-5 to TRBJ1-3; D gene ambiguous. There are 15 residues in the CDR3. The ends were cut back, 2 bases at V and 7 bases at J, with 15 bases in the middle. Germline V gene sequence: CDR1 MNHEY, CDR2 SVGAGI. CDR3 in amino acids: CASSYSPSGDNTIYF. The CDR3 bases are TGTGCCAGCAGTTACAGCCCCTCGGGAGACAACACCATATATTTT.

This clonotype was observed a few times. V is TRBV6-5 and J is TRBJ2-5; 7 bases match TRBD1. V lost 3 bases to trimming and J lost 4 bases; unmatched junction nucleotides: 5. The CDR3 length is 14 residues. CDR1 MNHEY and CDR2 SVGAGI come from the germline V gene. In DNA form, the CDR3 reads TGTGCCAGCAGTTATCTTAAGGGGGCAGAGACCCAGTACTTC. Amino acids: CASSYLKGAETQYF.

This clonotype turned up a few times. The CDR3 protein is CASSAAKGPYEQYF. In DNA, the CDR3 is TGTGCCAGCAGCGCCGCAAAAGGGCCCTACGAGCAGTACTTC. The V gene is TRBV7-9, the J gene TRBJ2-7, with D uncertain. V dropped 5 bases and J dropped 2 bases, with 13 bases sitting between them. CDR1 is SEHNR, CDR2 FQNEAQ, per germline (reference sequence). The CDR3 contains 14 residues. The full variable domain, rest sourced from reference TRBV7-9 and TRBJ2-7, is DTGVSQNPRHKITKRGQNVTFRCDPISEHNRLYWYRQTLGQGPEFLTYFQNEAQLEKSRLLSDRFSAERPKGSFSTLEIQRTEQGDSAMYLCASSAAKGPYEQYFGPGTRLTVT.

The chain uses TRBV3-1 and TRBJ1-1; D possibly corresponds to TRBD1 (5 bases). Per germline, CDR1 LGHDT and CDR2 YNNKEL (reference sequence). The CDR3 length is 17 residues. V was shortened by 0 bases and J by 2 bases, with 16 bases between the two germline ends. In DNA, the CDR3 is TGTGCCAGCAGCCAAGATTGGTCCCGTGGGGGAAACACTGAAGCTTTCTTT. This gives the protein CASSQDWSRGGNTEAFF.

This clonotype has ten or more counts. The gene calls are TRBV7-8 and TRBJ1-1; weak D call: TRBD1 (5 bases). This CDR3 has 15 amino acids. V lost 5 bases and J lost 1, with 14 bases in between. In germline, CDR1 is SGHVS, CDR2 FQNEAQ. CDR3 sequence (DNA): TGTGCCAGCAGCCAATCGGGGGGGACGAACACTGAAGCTTTCTTT. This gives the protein CASSQSGGTNTEAFF.

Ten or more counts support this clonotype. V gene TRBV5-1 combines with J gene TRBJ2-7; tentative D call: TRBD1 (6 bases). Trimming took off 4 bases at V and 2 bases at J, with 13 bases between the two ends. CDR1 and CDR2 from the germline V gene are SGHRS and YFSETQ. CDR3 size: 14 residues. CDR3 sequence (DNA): TGCGCCAGCAGCGGAAACAGGGCCCCCTACGAGCAGTACTTC. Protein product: CASSGNRAPYEQYF.

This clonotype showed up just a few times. The CDR3 DNA reads as TGTGCCAGCAGCTTAGGGTATAGCGCCGCAGATACGCAGTATTTT. It yields the protein CASSLGYSAADTQYF. V usage is TRBV7-9 and J usage is TRBJ2-3; D possibly corresponds to TRBD2 (5 bases). Trimming stripped 1 base from V and 4 bases from J, with 12 bases between. CDR1 and CDR2 (germline): SEHNR, FQNEAQ (reference sequence). The CDR3 contains 15 residues.

As DNA, the CDR3 is TGTGCCAGCAGTAAGGGCACAGGGGAAGCTTTCTTT. This encodes CASSKGTGEAFF. The chain uses TRBV12-3 or TRBV12-4 and TRBJ1-1, with D maybe TRBD1 (6 bases). Deletions cut 5 bases from V and 8 bases from J, with 12 bases between. The CDR3 spans 12 residues.

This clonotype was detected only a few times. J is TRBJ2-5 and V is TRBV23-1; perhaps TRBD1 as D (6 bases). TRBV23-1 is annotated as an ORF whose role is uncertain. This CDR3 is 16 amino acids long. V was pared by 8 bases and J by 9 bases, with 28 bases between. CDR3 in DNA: TGCGCCAGCGGGGGCCCGGGCAGAATGAGGTATCCACCCCAGTACTTC. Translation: CASGGPGRMRYPPQYF.

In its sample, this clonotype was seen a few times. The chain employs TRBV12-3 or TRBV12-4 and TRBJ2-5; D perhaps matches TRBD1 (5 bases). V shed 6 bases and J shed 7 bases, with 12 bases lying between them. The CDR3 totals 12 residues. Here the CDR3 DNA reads TGTGCCAGCAGCCTACCCCAGGGGACCCAGTACTTC. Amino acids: CASSLPQGTQYF.

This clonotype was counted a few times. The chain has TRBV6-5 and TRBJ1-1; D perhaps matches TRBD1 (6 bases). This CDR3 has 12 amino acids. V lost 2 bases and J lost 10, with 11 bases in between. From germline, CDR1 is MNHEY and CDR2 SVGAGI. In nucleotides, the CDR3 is TGTGCCAGCAGTTACATCGGGGGCGTAGCTTTCTTT. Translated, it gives CASSYIGGVAFF.

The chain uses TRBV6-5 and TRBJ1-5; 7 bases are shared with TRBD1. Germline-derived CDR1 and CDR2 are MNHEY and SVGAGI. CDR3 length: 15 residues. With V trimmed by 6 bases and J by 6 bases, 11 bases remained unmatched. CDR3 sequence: CASSLHRGRPQPQHF. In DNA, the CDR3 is TGTGCCAGCAGCCTCCACAGGGGTCGGCCTCAGCCCCAGCATTTT.

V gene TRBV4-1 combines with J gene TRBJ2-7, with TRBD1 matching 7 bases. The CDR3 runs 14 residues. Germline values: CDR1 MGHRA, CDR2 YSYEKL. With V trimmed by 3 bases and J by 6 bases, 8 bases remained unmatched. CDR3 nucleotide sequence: TGCGCCAGCAGCCATGCCGGGACAGAAGGCGAGCAGTACTTC. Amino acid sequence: CASSHAGTEGEQYF.

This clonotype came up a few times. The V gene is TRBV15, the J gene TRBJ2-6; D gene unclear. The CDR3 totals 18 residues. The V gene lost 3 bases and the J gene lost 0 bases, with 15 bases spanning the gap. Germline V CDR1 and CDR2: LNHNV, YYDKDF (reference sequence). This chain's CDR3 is CATSRALAAFSGANVLTF. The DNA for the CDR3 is TGTGCCACCAGCAGGGCTCTGGCAGCTTTCTCTGGGGCCAACGTCCTGACTTTC.

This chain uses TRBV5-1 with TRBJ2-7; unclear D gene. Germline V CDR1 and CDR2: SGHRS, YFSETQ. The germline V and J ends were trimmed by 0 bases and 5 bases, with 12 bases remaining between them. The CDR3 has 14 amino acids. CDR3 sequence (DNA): TGCGCCAGCAGCTTGGCCGGCAGGCTGAACGAGCAGTACTTC. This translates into CASSLAGRLNEQYF.

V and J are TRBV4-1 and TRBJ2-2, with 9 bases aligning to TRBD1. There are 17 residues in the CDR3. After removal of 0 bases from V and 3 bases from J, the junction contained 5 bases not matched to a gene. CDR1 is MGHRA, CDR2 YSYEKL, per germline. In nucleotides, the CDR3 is TGCGCCAGCAGCCAAGAGGACAGGGGTCGAGACACCGGGGAGCTGTTTTTT. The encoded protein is CASSQEDRGRDTGELFF.

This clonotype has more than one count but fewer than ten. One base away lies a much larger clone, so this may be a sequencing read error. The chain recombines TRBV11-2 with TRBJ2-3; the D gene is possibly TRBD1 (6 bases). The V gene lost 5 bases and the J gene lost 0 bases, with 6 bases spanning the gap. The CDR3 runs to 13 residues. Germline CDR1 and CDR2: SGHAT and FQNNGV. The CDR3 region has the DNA TGTGCCAGCAGCCAGGGGAGCACAGATACGCAGTATTTT. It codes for CASSQGSTDTQYF.

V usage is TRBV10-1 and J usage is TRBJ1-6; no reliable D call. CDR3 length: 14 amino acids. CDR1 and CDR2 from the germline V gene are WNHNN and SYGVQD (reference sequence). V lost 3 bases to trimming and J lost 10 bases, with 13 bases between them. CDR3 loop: CASSEPREISPLHF. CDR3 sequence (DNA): TGCGCCAGCAGTGAACCGAGAGAAATCTCACCCCTCCACTTT.

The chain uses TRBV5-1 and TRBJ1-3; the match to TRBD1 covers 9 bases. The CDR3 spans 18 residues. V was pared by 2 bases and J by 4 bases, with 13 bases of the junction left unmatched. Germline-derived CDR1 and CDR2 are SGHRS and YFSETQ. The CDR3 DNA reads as TGCGCCAGCAGCTTCTGGGACAGGGCGTCTGGAAACGGAAACACCATATATTTT. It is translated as CASSFWDRASGNGNTIYF.

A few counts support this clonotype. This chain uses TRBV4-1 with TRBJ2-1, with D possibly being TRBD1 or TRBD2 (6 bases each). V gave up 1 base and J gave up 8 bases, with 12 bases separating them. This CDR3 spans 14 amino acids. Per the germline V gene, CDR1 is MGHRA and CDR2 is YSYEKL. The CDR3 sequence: CASSQGGRGDEQFF. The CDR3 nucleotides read TGCGCCAGCAGCCAAGGAGGTAGGGGGGATGAGCAGTTCTTC.

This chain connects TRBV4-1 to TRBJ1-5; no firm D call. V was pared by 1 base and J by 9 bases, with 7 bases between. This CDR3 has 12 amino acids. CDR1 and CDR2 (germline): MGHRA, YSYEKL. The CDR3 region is CASSQGPTPQHF. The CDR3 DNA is TGCGCCAGCAGCCAAGGGCCCACGCCCCAGCATTTT.

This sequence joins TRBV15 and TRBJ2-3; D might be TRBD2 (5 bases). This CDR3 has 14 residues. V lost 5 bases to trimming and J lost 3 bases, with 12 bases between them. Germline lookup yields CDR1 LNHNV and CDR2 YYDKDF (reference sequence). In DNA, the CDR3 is TGTGCCACCAGCGAGGAGGCCTATACAGATACGCAGTATTTT. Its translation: CATSEEAYTDTQYF.

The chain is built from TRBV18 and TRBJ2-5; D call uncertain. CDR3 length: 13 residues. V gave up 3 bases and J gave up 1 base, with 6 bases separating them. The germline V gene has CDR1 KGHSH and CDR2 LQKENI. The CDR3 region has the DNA TGTGCCAGCTCACCGGTCGGCCAAGAGACCCAGTACTTC. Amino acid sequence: CASSPVGQETQYF. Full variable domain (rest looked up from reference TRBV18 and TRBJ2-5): NAGVMQNPRHLVRRRGQEARLRCSPMKGHSHVYWYRQLPEEGLKFMVYLQKENIIDESGMPKERFSAEFPKEGPSILRIQQVVRGDSAAYFCASSPVGQETQYFGPGTRLLVL.

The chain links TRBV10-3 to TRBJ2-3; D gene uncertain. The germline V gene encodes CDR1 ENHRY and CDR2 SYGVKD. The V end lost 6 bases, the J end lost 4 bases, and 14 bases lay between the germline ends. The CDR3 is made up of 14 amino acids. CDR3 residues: CAISATRRADTQYF. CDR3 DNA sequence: TGTGCCATCAGCGCGACCCGTAGGGCAGATACGCAGTATTTT.